This TCR beta chain came from a study of control samples from healthy donors and cancer patients. This CDR3 comprises 13 residues. The V segment lost 4 bases and the J segment 4 bases; nucleotides outside the gene matches: 1. CDR1 is SGHNT, CDR2 YYREEE, per germline (reference sequence). Assay: immunoSEQ multiplex PCR; the TCRdb copy retains only in-frame clones and omits some. Among 90,000 to 140,000 clones listed, 83% were seen once. The clonotype comes from a woman in her fifties or sixties in good health. Specimen: blood. This chain connects TRBV5-4 to TRBJ1-3; 8 bases line up with TRBD1. The CDR3 DNA reads TGTGCCAGCAGCCGGACAGGGGGAAACACCATATATTTT. Residues: CASSRTGGNTIYF.